One sample yielded the 13 T cell receptor beta chains listed below, sequenced in a study of CD8 T cells in ankylosing spondylitis. General observations from the study: Eight or nine highly homologous variants formed a TCR beta motif that appeared characteristic of ankylosing spondylitis blood.

TCRdb re-called the 5' RACE reads through MiXCR, storing one row per CDR3 protein. The sample includes about 750,000 distinct CDR3 sequences, around 20% of them seen just once. No antigen is known for these receptors. Sequenced: blood, either unsorted or a sorted T cell fraction (not recorded which). The receptors come from a male donor with ankylosing spondylitis.

This chain links TRBV15 with TRBJ2-3; maybe TRBD1 (5 bases). In germline, CDR1 is LNHNV, CDR2 YYDKDF (reference sequence). This CDR3 region has 14 residues. Trimming removed 6 bases at V and 4 bases at J, with 14 bases between. CDR3 in DNA: TGTGCCACCAGGCAGAGATCCAGGGCAGATACGCAGTATTTT. As protein: CATRQRSRADTQYF.

The chain couples TRBV5-1 to TRBJ1-4; TRBD1 aligns across 8 bases. CDR1 and CDR2 from the germline V gene are SGHRS and YFSETQ. The CDR3 has 20 residues. Trimming took 1 base from V and 0 from J; bases not matched to a gene: 14. CDR3 bases: TGCGCCAGCAGCTTGTCATTGTTAGACAGGGGTTCGGCAACTAATGAAAAACTGTTTTTT. It translates to CASSLSLLDRGSATNEKLFF. Using reference TRBV5-1 and TRBJ1-4 for the parts outside the CDR3, the full variable domain is KAGVTQTPRYLIKTRGQQVTLSCSPISGHRSVSWYQQTPGQGLQFLFEYFSETQRNKGNFPGRFSGRQFSNSRSEMNVSTLELGDSALYLCASSLSLLDRGSATNEKLFFGSGTQLSVL.

In its sample, this clonotype was seen a few times. The V call is TRBV28, the J call TRBJ1-1; 7 bases match TRBD1. The CDR3 is made up of 13 amino acids. CDR1 is MDHEN and CDR2 is SYDVKM in the germline V gene. Germline trimming cut 6 bases from V and 7 bases from J; bases unmatched to any gene: 8. This chain's CDR3 is CASRDPGTDEAFF. CDR3 in DNA: TGTGCCAGCAGGGACCCGGGGACAGATGAAGCTTTCTTT. The full variable domain, in which reference TRBV28 and TRBJ1-1 provide the parts outside the CDR3, is DVKVTQSSRYLVKRTGEKVFLECVQDMDHENMFWYRQDPGLGLRLIYFSYDVKMKEKGDIPEGYSVSREKKERFSLILESASTNQTSMYLCASRDPGTDEAFFGQGTRLTVV.

This clonotype has a count of ten or more. V usage is TRBV4-3 and J usage is TRBJ1-4; TRBD1 matches at 9 bases. Germline V gene data show CDR1 as LGHNA and CDR2 as YSLEER. J gave up 7 bases and V 3 bases, and 6 bases lay outside the gene matches. The CDR3 has 15 residues. CDR3 nucleotide sequence: TGCGCCAGCAGCCAGGACAGGGGAGGCGGTGAAAAACTGTTTTTT. Protein: CASSQDRGGGEKLFF.

With regard to this clonotype: One end of the junction fails to match germline, which may point to a read error. This chain joins TRBV20-1 and TRBJ1-5; 9 nucleotides agree with TRBD1. The CDR3 length is 15 residues. Germline CDR1 DFQATT, CDR2 SNEGSKA (reference sequence). The CDR3 DNA reads TGCTGTGCTAGAGTTCTACAGGGGGCGCGAAACCCCCAGCATTTT. Its protein is CCARVLQGARNPQHF.

This clonotype was seen a few times. V and J are TRBV20-1 and TRBJ2-7, with 9 bases that match TRBD2. This CDR3 has 16 residues. V shed 0 bases, J shed 5 bases, and the junction held 11 bases outside the gene matches. Looked up from germline, CDR1 is DFQATT and CDR2 is SNEGSKA (reference sequence). Here the CDR3 DNA reads TGCAGTGCTAGAGAAACGGGCGGGAGGGGGTTTGACGAGCAGTACTTC. Protein product: CSARETGGRGFDEQYF.

This clonotype has only a few counts. The CDR3 DNA reads as TGTGCCAGCAGCCCCGGGGGGCGAGGGGAGGAGACCCAGTACTTC. It is translated as CASSPGGRGEETQYF. The V call is TRBV7-3, the J call TRBJ2-5; tentatively, D is TRBD2 (7 bases). V lost 5 bases to trimming and J lost 5 bases, with 18 bases between them. The CDR3 consists of 15 residues. CDR1 is SGHTA and CDR2 is FQGTGA in the germline V gene.

This clonotype has more than one count but fewer than ten. The gene calls are TRBV7-3 and TRBJ2-2; D remains ambiguous. The CDR3 is 16 amino acids. Germline V gene lookup returns CDR1 SGHTA and CDR2 FQGTGA. Trimming pared 3 bases from V and 5 bases from J, leaving 16 bases between. This CDR3 reads CASSFSPGGGTGELFF. CDR3 bases: TGTGCCAGCAGCTTCTCCCCCGGCGGTGGTACCGGGGAGCTGTTTTTT.

This clonotype occurred a few times. The gene calls are TRBV11-2 and TRBJ2-5, with a possible D match to TRBD2 (6 bases). The germline gives CDR1 SGHAT, CDR2 FQNNGV. Trimming pared 1 base from V and 3 bases from J, leaving 15 bases between. The length of the CDR3 is 16 residues. The CDR3 protein is CASSLGRRRVEETQYF. CDR3 sequence (DNA): TGTGCCAGCAGCTTAGGCAGGAGGAGGGTGGAAGAGACCCAGTACTTC.

J is TRBJ2-6 and V is TRBV2, with D hard to call. V lost 3 bases and J 0 bases, leaving 12 bases between the germline ends. The CDR3 runs to 17 residues. Germline V gene lookup returns CDR1 SNHLY and CDR2 FYNNEI. CDR3 DNA: TGTGCCAGCAGTGAGCCGGACGCTTACTCTGGGGCCAACGTCCTGACTTTC. It encodes CASSEPDAYSGANVLTF. Full variable domain (remainder filled in from reference TRBV2 and TRBJ2-6): EPEVTQTPSHQVTQMGQEVILRCVPISNHLYFYWYRQILGQKVEFLVSFYNNEISEKSEIFDDQFSVERPDGSNFTLKIRSTKLEDSAMYFCASSEPDAYSGANVLTFGAGSRLTVL.

The chain joins TRBV6-1 to TRBJ2-7, with 7 bases matching TRBD2. The V gene end was trimmed by 6 bases and the J gene end by 4 bases; junction bases not matched to a gene: 12. The CDR3 is 15 residues long. CDR1 is MNHNS, CDR2 SASEGT, per germline. The CDR3 DNA reads TGTGCCAGCAGGTCTGGGACTAAGGGTGCTTACGAGCAGTACTTC. Protein product: CASRSGTKGAYEQYF.

This clonotype was counted ten times or more. V is TRBV12-3 or TRBV12-4 and J is TRBJ2-2; a possible D gene is TRBD2 (6 bases). The CDR3 has 13 residues. Trimming removed 5 bases from V and 5 bases from J, with 9 bases in between. DNA of the CDR3: TGTGCCAGCAGTCCCGGGACTACCGGGGAGCTGTTTTTT. Protein sequence: CASSPGTTGELFF.

This clonotype showed up just a few times. The chain employs TRBV20-1 and TRBJ2-5, with D possibly being TRBD2 (5 bases). Per germline, CDR1 DFQATT and CDR2 SNEGSKA (reference sequence). The CDR3 totals 13 residues. V was cut by 1 base and J by 5 bases, with 11 bases left in between. CDR3 loop: CSARVDFLETQYF. The CDR3 DNA sequence: TGCAGTGCTAGAGTGGACTTTTTGGAGACCCAGTACTTC.